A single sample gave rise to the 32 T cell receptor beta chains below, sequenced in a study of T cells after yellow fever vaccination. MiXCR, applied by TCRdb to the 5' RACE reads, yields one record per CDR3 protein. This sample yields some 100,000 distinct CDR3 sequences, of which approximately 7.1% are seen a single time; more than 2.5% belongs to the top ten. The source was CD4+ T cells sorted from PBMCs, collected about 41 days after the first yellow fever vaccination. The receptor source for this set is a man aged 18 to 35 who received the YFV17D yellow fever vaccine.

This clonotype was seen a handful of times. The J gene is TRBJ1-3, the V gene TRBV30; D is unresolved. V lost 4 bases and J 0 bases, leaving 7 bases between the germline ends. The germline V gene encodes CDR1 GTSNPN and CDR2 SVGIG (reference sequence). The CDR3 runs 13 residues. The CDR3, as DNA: TGTGCCTGGACCATGGGCTCTGGAAACACCATATATTTT. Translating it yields CAWTMGSGNTIYF.

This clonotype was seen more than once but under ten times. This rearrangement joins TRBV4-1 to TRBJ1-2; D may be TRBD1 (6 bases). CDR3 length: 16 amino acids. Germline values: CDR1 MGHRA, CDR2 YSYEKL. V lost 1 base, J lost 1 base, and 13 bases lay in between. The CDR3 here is CASSQVTGRDNYGYTF. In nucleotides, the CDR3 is TGCGCCAGCAGCCAAGTTACAGGGAGGGATAACTATGGCTACACCTTC.

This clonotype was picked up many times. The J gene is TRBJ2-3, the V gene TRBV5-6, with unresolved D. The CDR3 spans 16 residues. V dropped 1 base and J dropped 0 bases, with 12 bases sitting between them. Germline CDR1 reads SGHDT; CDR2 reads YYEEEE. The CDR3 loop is CASSLPSRSSTDTQYF. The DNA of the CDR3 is TGTGCCAGCAGCTTGCCCTCGCGGTCCAGCACAGATACGCAGTATTTT.

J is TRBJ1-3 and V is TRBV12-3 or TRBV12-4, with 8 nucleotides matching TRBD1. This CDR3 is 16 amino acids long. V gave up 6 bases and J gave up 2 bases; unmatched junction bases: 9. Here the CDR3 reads CASRSYTGGPGNTIYF. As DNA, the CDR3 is TGTGCCAGCAGGAGCTACACAGGGGGGCCTGGAAACACCATATATTTT.

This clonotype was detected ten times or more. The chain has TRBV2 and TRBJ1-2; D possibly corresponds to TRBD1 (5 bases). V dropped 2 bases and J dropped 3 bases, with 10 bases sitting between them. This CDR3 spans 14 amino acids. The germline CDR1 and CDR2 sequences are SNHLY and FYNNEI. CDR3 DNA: TGTGCCAGCAGTGAACAGGGAGTGGACTATGGCTACACCTTC. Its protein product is CASSEQGVDYGYTF.

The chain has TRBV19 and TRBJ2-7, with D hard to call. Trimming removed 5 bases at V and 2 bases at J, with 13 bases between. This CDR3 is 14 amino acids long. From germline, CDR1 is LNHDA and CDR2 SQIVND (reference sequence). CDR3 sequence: CASSVHFGTYEQYF. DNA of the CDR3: TGTGCCAGTAGTGTCCATTTTGGAACCTACGAGCAGTACTTC.

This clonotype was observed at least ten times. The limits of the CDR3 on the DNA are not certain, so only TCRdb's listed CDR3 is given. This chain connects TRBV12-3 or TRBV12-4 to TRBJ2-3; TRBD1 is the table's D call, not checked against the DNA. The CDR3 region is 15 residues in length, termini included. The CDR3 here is CASSSSAGEADTQYF.

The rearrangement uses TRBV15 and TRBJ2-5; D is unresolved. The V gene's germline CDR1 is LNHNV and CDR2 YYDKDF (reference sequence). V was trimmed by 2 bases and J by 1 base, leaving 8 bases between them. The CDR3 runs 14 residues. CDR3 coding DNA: TGTGCCACCAGCAGATTAGGGCCCCAAGAGACCCAGTACTTC. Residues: CATSRLGPQETQYF.

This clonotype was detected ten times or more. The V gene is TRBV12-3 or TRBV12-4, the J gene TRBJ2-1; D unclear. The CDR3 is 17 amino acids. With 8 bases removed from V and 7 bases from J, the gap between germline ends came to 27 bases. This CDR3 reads CASRRGSRTESWNEQFF. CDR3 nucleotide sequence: TGTGCCAGCCGCCGAGGATCTCGGACGGAATCGTGGAATGAGCAGTTCTTC.

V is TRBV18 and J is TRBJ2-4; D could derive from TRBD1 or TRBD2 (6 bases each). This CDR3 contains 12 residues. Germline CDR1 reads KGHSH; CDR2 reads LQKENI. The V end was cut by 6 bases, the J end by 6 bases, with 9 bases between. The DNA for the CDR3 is TGTGCCAGCTCGGGGGGCTCAAACATTCAGTACTTC. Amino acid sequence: CASSGGSNIQYF.

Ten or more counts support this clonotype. DNA of the CDR3: TGCAGTGCACAGCGGGGGGTCTACAATGAGCAGTTCTTC. Translating gives CSAQRGVYNEQFF. This chain uses TRBV20-1 with TRBJ2-1, with 9 bases matching TRBD2. Germline assignment: CDR1 DFQATT and CDR2 SNEGSKA (reference sequence). The CDR3 has 13 amino acids. V shed 6 bases, J shed 3 bases, and the junction held 3 bases outside the gene matches.

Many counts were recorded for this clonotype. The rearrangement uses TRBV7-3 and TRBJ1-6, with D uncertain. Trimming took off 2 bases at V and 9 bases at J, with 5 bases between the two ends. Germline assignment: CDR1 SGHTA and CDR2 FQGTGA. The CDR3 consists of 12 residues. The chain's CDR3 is CASSLEGSPLHF. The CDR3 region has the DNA TGTGCCAGCAGCTTAGAGGGTTCACCCCTCCACTTT. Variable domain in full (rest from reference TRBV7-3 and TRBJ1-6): GAGVSQTPSNKVTEKGKYVELRCDPISGHTALYWYRQSLGQGPEFLIYFQGTGAADDSGLPNDRFFAVRPEGSVSTLKIQRTERGDSAVYLCASSLEGSPLHFGNGTRLTVT.

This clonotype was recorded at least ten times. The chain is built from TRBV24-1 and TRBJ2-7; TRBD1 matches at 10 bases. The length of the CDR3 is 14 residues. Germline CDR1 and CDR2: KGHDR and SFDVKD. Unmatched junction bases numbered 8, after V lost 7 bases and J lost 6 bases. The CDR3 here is CATSARDRGTEQYV. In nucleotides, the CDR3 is TGTGCCACCAGCGCTCGGGACAGGGGAACCGAGCAGTACGTC.

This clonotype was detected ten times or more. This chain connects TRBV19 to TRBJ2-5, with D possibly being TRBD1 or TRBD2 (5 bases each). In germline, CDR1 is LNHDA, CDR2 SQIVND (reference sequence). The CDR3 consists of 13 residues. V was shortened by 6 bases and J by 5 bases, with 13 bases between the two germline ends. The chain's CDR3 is CASRGRRRETQYF. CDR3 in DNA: TGTGCCAGTAGGGGACGTCGACGGGAGACCCAGTACTTC.

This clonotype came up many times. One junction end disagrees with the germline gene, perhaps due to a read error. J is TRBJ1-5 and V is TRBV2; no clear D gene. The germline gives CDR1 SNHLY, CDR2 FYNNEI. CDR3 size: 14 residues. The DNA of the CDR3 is TGCGCCAGCAGTGAGGGTTGGGGTGATCAGCCCCAGCATTTT. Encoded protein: CASSEGWGDQPQHF.

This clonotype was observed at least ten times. The CDR3 loop reads CAISEFDPSNQPQHF. The CDR3 region has the DNA TGTGCCATCAGTGAGTTTGACCCTAGCAATCAGCCCCAGCATTTT. This rearrangement joins TRBV10-3 to TRBJ1-5; D is ambiguous. Trimming removed 1 base from V and 0 bases from J, with 7 bases in between. Germline CDR1 ENHRY, CDR2 SYGVKD. This CDR3 comprises 15 residues.

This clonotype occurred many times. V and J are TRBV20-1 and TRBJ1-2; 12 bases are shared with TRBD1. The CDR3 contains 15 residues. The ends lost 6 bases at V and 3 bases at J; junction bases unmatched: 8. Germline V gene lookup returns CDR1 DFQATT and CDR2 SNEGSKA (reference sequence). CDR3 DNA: TGCAGTGCGGGGACAGGGGGCCGCCTGGACTATGGCTACACCTTC. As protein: CSAGTGGRLDYGYTF.

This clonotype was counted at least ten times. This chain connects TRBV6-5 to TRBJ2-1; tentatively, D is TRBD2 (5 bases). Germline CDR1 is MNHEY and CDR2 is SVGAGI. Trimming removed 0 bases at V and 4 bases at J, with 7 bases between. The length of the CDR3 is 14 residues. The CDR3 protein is CASSYSTNYNEQFF. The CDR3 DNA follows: TGTGCCAGCAGTTACTCGACTAATTACAATGAGCAGTTCTTC.

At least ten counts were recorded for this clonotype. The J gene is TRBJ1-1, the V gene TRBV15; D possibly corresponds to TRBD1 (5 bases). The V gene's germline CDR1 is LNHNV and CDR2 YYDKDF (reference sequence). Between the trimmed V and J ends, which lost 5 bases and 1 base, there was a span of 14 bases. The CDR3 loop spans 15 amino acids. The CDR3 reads CATSGYRPTNTEAFF. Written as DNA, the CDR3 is TGTGCCACCAGCGGCTACAGGCCTACGAACACTGAAGCTTTCTTT.

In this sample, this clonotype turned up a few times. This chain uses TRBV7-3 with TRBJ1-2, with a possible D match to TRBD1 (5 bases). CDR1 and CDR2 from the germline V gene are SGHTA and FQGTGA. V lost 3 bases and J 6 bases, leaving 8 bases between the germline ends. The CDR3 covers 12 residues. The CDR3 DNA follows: TGTGCCAGCAGCTTCTCAGGGCATGGCTACACCTTC. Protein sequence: CASSFSGHGYTF. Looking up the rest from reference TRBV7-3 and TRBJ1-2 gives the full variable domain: GAGVSQTPSNKVTEKGKYVELRCDPISGHTALYWYRQSLGQGPEFLIYFQGTGAADDSGLPNDRFFAVRPEGSVSTLKIQRTERGDSAVYLCASSFSGHGYTFGSGTRLTVV.

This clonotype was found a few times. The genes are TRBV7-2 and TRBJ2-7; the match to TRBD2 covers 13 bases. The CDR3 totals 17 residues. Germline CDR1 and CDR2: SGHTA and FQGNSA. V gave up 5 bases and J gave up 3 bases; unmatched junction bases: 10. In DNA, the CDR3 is TGTGCCAGCAGCCGTACTAGCGGGGGGGCTTTTGTCTACGAGCAGTACTTC. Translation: CASSRTSGGAFVYEQYF.

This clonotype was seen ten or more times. CDR3 loop: CASSLGAGRNEQFF. The DNA for the CDR3 is TGTGCCAGCAGCTTAGGGGCAGGGAGGAATGAGCAGTTCTTC. The chain carries TRBV7-9 and TRBJ2-1; maybe TRBD2 (6 bases). Trimming shortened V by 1 base and J by 7 bases, and 11 bases separated the two germline ends. The CDR3 is 14 amino acids. Germline lookup yields CDR1 SEHNR and CDR2 FQNEAQ (reference sequence).

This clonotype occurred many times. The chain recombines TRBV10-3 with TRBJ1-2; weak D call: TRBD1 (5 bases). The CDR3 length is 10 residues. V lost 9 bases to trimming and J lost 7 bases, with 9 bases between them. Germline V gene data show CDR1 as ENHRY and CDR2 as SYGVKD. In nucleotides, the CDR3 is TGTGCCATACGGACATCTGGCTACACCTTC. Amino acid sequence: CAIRTSGYTF.

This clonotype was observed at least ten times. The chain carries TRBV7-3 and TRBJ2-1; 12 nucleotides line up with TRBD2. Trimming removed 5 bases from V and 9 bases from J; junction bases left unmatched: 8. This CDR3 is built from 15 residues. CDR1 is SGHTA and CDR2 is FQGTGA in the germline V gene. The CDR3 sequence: CASSQRLAGDGEQFF. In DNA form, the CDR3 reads TGTGCCAGCAGCCAGAGACTAGCGGGGGACGGTGAGCAGTTCTTC.

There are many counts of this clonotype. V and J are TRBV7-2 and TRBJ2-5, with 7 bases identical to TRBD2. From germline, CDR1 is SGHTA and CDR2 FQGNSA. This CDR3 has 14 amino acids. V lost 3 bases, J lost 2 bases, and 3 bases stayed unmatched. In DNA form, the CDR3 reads TGTGCCAGCAGCTTCCAGCGGGGTCAAGAGACCCAGTACTTC. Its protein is CASSFQRGQETQYF.

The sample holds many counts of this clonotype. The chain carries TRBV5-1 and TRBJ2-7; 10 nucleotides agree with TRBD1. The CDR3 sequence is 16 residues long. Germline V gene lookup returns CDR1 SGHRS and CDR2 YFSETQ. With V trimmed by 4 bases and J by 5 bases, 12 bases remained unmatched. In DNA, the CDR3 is TGCGCCAGCAGCCAGGATGGGGGGACAGGGGTAGACGAGCAGTACTTC. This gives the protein CASSQDGGTGVDEQYF.

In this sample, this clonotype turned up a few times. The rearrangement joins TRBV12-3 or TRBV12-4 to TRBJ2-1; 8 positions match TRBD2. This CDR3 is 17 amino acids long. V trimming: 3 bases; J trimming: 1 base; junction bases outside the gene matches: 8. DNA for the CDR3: TGTGCCAGCAGTTTTGGGACTAGGACCCGTTCCTACAATGAGCAGTTCTTC. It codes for CASSFGTRTRSYNEQFF.

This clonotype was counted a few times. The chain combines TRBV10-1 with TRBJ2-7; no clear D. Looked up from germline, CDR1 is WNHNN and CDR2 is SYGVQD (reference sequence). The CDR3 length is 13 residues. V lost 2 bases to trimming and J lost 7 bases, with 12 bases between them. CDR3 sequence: CASSEVRVREQYV. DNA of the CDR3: TGCGCCAGCAGTGAGGTGAGAGTGAGAGAGCAGTACGTC.

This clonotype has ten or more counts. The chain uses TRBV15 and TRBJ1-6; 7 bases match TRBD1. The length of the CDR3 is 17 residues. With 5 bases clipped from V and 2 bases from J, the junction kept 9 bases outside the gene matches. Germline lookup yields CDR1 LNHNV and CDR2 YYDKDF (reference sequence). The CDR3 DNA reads TGTGCCACCAGCGAGGGGGCAGGGACTACCTATAATTCACCCCTCCACTTT. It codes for CATSEGAGTTYNSPLHF.

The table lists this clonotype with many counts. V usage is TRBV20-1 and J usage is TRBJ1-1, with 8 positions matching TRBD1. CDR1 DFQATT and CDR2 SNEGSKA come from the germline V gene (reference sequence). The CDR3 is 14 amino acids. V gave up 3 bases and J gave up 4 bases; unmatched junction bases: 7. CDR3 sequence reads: CSASLPDRGTEAFF. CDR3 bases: TGCAGTGCTAGCCTCCCTGACAGGGGCACTGAAGCTTTCTTT.

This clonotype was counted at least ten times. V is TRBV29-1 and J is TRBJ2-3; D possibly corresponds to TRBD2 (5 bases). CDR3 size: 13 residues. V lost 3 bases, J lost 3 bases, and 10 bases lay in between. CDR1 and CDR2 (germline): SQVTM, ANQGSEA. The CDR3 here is CSVDYPGTDTQYF. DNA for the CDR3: TGCAGCGTTGACTACCCGGGAACAGATACGCAGTATTTT.

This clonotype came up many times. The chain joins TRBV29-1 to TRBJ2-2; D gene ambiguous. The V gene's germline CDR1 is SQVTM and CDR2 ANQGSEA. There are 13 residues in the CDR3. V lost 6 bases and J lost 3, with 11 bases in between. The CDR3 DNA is TGCAGCGTCAAGCACTGGGACACCGGGGAGCTGTTTTTT. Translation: CSVKHWDTGELFF.